These T cell receptor beta chains were read from a single sample in a study of T cell changes during pregnancy in multiple sclerosis. Only in-frame clones appear in the TCRdb table, and some are missing; sequencing was by immunoSEQ multiplex PCR. The repertoire holds around 37,000 clones, with roughly 90% as singletons. The source material was CD8+ T cells from peripheral blood mononuclear cells, sampled before pregnancy. These receptors all come from a female donor with multiple sclerosis, enrolled in a pregnancy study. CDR3s include the opening cysteine and the closing phenylalanine or tryptophan. D genes are given only for firm matches. Where a row states a size, it is once, few, many or the class of an expanded clone; other rows omit it.

D gene: -; V gene: TRBV13; clone size: -; J gene: TRBJ1-4; CDR3 protein: CASSLGSNEKLFF; CDR3 DNA: TGTGCCAGCAGCTTAGGGAGTAATGAAAAACTGTTTTTT
D gene: TRBD2; V gene: TRBV27; clone size: -; J gene: TRBJ2-1; CDR3 protein: CASSRVAGGYNEQFF; CDR3 DNA: TGTGCCAGCAGTAGGGTAGCGGGGGGTTACAATGAGCAGTTCTTC
D gene: TRBD1; V gene: TRBV5-6; clone size: -; J gene: TRBJ2-5; CDR3 protein: CASSEMGQGVGETQYF; CDR3 DNA: TGTGCCAGCAGCGAAATGGGGCAGGGGGTCGGGGAGACCCAGTACTTC
D gene: TRBD1; V gene: TRBV27; clone size: -; J gene: TRBJ1-1; CDR3 protein: CASSSTGYTEAFF; CDR3 DNA: TGTGCCAGCAGTTCGACAGGGTATACTGAAGCTTTCTTT
D gene: -; V gene: TRBV7-9; clone size: -; J gene: TRBJ1-4; CDR3 protein: CASSFRQANEKLFF; CDR3 DNA: TGTGCCAGCAGCTTCAGACAGGCTAATGAAAAACTGTTTTTT
D gene: TRBD2; V gene: TRBV29-1; clone size: -; J gene: TRBJ2-5; CDR3 protein: CSVSGTSRSPRTQETQYF; CDR3 DNA: TGCAGCGTTTCTGGGACTAGTCGCTCTCCAAGAACACAAGAGACCCAGTACTTC
D gene: -; V gene: TRBV5-6; clone size: -; J gene: TRBJ2-1; CDR3 protein: CASSPPRAGPYNEQFF; CDR3 DNA: TGTGCCAGCAGCCCTCCACGGGCGGGCCCCTACAATGAGCAGTTCTTC
D gene: TRBD2; V gene: TRBV6-1; clone size: -; J gene: TRBJ2-2; CDR3 protein: CASSEALAGGPTGELFF; CDR3 DNA: TGTGCCAGCAGTGAAGCCCTAGCGGGAGGGCCTACCGGGGAGCTGTTTTTT
D gene: -; V gene: TRBV7-9; clone size: -; J gene: TRBJ2-1; CDR3 protein: CASSLEFTGNEQFF; CDR3 DNA: TGTGCCAGCAGCTTAGAGTTCACAGGAAATGAGCAGTTCTTC
D gene: TRBD2; V gene: TRBV19; clone size: -; J gene: TRBJ2-1; CDR3 protein: CASSGLAGGDEQFF; CDR3 DNA: TGTGCCAGTAGCGGACTAGCGGGGGGCGATGAGCAGTTCTTC
D gene: TRBD1; V gene: TRBV6-1; clone size: -; J gene: TRBJ1-2; CDR3 protein: CASSGVRQGGFYGYTF; CDR3 DNA: TGTGCCAGCAGTGGCGTCCGACAGGGGGGATTCTATGGCTACACCTTC
D gene: TRBD1; V gene: TRBV27; clone size: -; J gene: TRBJ2-4; CDR3 protein: CASSTGQGWDIQYF; CDR3 DNA: TGTGCCAGCAGTACGGGACAGGGGTGGGACATTCAGTACTTC
D gene: -; V gene: TRBV2; clone size: once; J gene: TRBJ2-1; CDR3 protein: CASSARMSIGAHNEQFF; CDR3 DNA: TGTGCCAGCAGTGCCCGGATGAGTATTGGGGCCCACAATGAGCAGTTCTTC
D gene: -; V gene: TRBV4-2; clone size: -; J gene: TRBJ1-4; CDR3 protein: CASSQGGVDEKLFF; CDR3 DNA: TGTGCCAGCAGCCAGGGGGGGGTAGATGAAAAACTGTTTTTT
D gene: TRBD1; V gene: TRBV2; clone size: once; J gene: TRBJ2-7; CDR3 protein: CASSADRGISYEQYF; CDR3 DNA: TGTGCCAGCAGTGCGGACAGGGGGATCTCCTACGAGCAGTACTTC
D gene: -; V gene: TRBV7-8; clone size: -; J gene: TRBJ1-1; CDR3 protein: CASSRTANTEAFF; CDR3 DNA: TGTGCCAGCAGCCGGACAGCCAACACTGAAGCTTTCTTT
D gene: TRBD1; V gene: TRBV6-1; clone size: -; J gene: TRBJ2-7; CDR3 protein: CASEDRGLYEQYF; CDR3 DNA: TGTGCCAGTGAGGACAGGGGGCTATACGAGCAGTACTTC
D gene: -; V gene: TRBV19; clone size: once; J gene: TRBJ1-6; CDR3 protein: CASSTRGGGQSPLHF; CDR3 DNA: TGTGCCAGTAGTACGAGAGGGGGGGGCCAATCACCCCTCCACTTT
D gene: TRBD1; V gene: TRBV27; clone size: -; J gene: TRBJ2-2; CDR3 protein: CASTGTATGELFF; CDR3 DNA: TGTGCCAGCACCGGGACAGCCACCGGGGAGCTGTTTTTT
D gene: -; V gene: TRBV11-2; clone size: -; J gene: TRBJ2-7; CDR3 protein: CASSLGREAYEQYF; CDR3 DNA: TGTGCCAGCAGCTTAGGGCGTGAGGCCTACGAGCAGTACTTC
D gene: TRBD1; V gene: TRBV2; clone size: -; J gene: TRBJ2-7; CDR3 protein: CASRPGQGAYEQYF; CDR3 DNA: TGTGCCAGCAGGCCGGGACAGGGGGCCTACGAGCAGTACTTC
D gene: TRBD2; V gene: TRBV7-8; clone size: -; J gene: TRBJ2-5; CDR3 protein: CASSLYGGSGGEETQYF; CDR3 DNA: TGTGCCAGCAGCTTATATGGGGGGAGCGGGGGGGAAGAGACCCAGTACTTC
D gene: TRBD2; V gene: TRBV28; clone size: few; J gene: TRBJ2-1; CDR3 protein: CASSSAPSGDNEQFF; CDR3 DNA: TGTGCCAGCAGTTCCGCACCTAGCGGTGACAATGAGCAGTTCTTC
D gene: TRBD1; V gene: TRBV14; clone size: -; J gene: TRBJ1-5; CDR3 protein: CASSQGYYRDREIVSNQPQHF; CDR3 DNA: TGTGCCAGCAGCCAAGGTTACTACCGGGACAGGGAGATCGTGAGCAATCAGCCCCAGCATTTT
D gene: -; V gene: TRBV27; clone size: -; J gene: TRBJ1-1; CDR3 protein: CASSLGGARNTEAFF; CDR3 DNA: TGTGCCAGCAGTTTAGGGGGGGCTCGTAACACTGAAGCTTTCTTT
D gene: -; V gene: TRBV18; clone size: -; J gene: TRBJ1-2; CDR3 protein: CASSPETPGDGYTF; CDR3 DNA: TGTGCCAGCTCACCAGAGACCCCGGGGGATGGCTACACCTTC
D gene: TRBD1; V gene: TRBV5-6; clone size: -; J gene: TRBJ1-5; CDR3 protein: CASSLGRTGNNQPQHF; CDR3 DNA: TGTGCCAGCAGCTTGGGGCGGACAGGGAACAATCAGCCCCAGCATTTT
D gene: TRBD2; V gene: TRBV2; clone size: -; J gene: TRBJ2-3; CDR3 protein: CASSGTLREGDTQYF; CDR3 DNA: TGTGCCAGCAGTGGGACTCTTAGGGAGGGAGATACGCAGTATTTT
D gene: -; V gene: TRBV7-7; clone size: -; J gene: TRBJ1-5; CDR3 protein: CASSHEGGYSNQPQHF; CDR3 DNA: TGTGCCAGCAGCCATGAGGGTGGGTATAGCAATCAGCCCCAGCATTTT
D gene: TRBD1; V gene: TRBV7-2; clone size: -; J gene: TRBJ1-4; CDR3 protein: CASSRQGRNEKLFF; CDR3 DNA: TGTGCCAGCAGCCGACAGGGGCGTAATGAAAAACTGTTTTTT
D gene: -; V gene: TRBV9; clone size: -; J gene: TRBJ2-7; CDR3 protein: CASSAEGAQQYF; CDR3 DNA: TGTGCCAGCAGCGCCGAGGGAGCGCAGCAGTACTTC
D gene: -; V gene: TRBV10-1; clone size: -; J gene: TRBJ2-5; CDR3 protein: CASSLKRQEVTQYF; CDR3 DNA: TGCGCCAGCAGCCTAAAGCGGCAGGAGGTGACCCAGTACTTC
D gene: TRBD2; V gene: TRBV9; clone size: -; J gene: TRBJ2-1; CDR3 protein: CASSPPGSGSLDEQFF; CDR3 DNA: TGTGCCAGCAGCCCTCCCGGCAGCGGGAGTCTTGATGAGCAGTTCTTC
D gene: -; V gene: TRBV9; clone size: -; J gene: TRBJ2-1; CDR3 protein: CASSPRGSYNEQFF; CDR3 DNA: TGTGCCAGCAGCCCCCGGGGCTCCTACAATGAGCAGTTCTTC
D gene: TRBD2; V gene: TRBV4-2; clone size: once; J gene: TRBJ2-2; CDR3 protein: CASSPRWEGTYTGELFF; CDR3 DNA: TGTGCCAGCAGCCCTAGGTGGGAGGGGACTTACACCGGGGAGCTGTTTTTT
D gene: TRBD2; V gene: TRBV19; clone size: -; J gene: TRBJ2-1; CDR3 protein: CASSIGGRAYNEQFF; CDR3 DNA: TGTGCCAGTAGTATAGGCGGGAGGGCCTACAATGAGCAGTTCTTC
D gene: -; V gene: TRBV28; clone size: -; J gene: TRBJ2-5; CDR3 protein: CASSGGKGLYQETQYF; CDR3 DNA: TGTGCCAGCAGTGGGGGGAAGGGGTTGTACCAAGAGACCCAGTACTTC